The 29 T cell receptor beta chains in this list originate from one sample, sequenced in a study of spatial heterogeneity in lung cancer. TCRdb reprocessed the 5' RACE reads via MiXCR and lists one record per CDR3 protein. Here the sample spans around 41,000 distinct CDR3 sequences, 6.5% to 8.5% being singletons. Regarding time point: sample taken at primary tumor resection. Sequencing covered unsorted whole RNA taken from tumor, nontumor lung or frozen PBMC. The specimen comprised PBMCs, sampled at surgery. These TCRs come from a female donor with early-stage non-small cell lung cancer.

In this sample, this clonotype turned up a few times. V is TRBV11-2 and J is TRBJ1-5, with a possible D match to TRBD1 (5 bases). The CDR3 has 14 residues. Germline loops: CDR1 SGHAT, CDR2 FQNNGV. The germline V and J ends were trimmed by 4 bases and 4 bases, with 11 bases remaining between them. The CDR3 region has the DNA TGTGCCAGCAGCTGGGACCGCCTGAATCAGCCCCAGCATTTT. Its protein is CASSWDRLNQPQHF.

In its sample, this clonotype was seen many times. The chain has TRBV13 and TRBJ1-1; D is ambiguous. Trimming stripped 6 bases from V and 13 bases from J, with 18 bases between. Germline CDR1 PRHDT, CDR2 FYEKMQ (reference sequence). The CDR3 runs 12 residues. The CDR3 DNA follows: TGTGCCAGCAGAATTTATCTCGGAAGCCTTTTCTTT. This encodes CASRIYLGSLFF.

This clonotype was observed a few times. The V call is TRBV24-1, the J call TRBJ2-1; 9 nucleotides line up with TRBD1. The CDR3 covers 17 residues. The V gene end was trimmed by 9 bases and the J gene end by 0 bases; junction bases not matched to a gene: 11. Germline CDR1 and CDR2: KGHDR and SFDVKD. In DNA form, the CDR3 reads TGTGCCACCTCGGGGACAGGGTCCCCAAACTCCTACAATGAGCAGTTCTTC. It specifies CATSGTGSPNSYNEQFF.

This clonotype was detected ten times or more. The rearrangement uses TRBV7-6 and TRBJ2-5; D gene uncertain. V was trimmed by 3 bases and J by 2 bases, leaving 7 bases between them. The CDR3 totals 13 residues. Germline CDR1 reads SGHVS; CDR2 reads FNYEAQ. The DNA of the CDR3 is TGTGCCAGCAGCTTCGGCAGGCAAGAGACCCAGTACTTC. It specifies CASSFGRQETQYF.

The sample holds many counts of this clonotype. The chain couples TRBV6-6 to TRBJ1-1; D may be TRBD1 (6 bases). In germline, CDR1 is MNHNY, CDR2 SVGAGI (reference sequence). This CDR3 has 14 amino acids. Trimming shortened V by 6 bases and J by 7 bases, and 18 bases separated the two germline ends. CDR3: CASRPLTGPYEAFF. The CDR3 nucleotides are TGTGCCAGCAGGCCGCTCACAGGGCCCTATGAAGCTTTCTTT.

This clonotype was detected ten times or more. The CDR3 DNA sequence: TGTGCCAGCAGCTTTTCCCTAGCCGGAGATACGCAGTATTTT. Its translation: CASSFSLAGDTQYF. The chain employs TRBV2 and TRBJ2-3; a weak D match, TRBD2 (5 bases). The CDR3 loop spans 14 amino acids. CDR1 SNHLY and CDR2 FYNNEI come from the germline V gene. Trimming left V 6 bases short and J 5 bases short, with 15 bases between. Using reference TRBV2 and TRBJ2-3 for the parts outside the CDR3, the full variable domain is EPEVTQTPSHQVTQMGQEVILRCVPISNHLYFYWYRQILGQKVEFLVSFYNNEISEKSEIFDDQFSVERPDGSNFTLKIRSTKLEDSAMYFCASSFSLAGDTQYFGPGTRLTVL.

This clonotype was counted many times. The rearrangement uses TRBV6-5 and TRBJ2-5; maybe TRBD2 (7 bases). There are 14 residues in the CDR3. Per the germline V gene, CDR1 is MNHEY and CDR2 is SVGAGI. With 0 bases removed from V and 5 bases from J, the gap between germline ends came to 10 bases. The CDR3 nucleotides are TGTGCCAGCAGTTACTCTGGGGGGGCTGAGACCCAGTACTTC. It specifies CASSYSGGAETQYF.

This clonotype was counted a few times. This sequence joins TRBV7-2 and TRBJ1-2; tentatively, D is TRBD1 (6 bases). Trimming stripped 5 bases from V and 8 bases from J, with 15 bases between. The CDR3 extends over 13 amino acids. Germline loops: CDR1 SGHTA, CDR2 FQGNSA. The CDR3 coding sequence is TGTGCCAGCAGCCCCCAGGGGACGTACGGCTACACCTTC. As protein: CASSPQGTYGYTF. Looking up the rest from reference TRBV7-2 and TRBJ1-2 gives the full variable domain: GAGVSQSPSNKVTEKGKDVELRCDPISGHTALYWYRQSLGQGLEFLIYFQGNSAPDKSGLPSDRFSAERTGGSVSTLTIQRTQQEDSAVYLCASSPQGTYGYTFGSGTRLTVV.

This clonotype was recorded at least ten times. CDR3: CASSRGPSGGRDEQFF. For the CDR3, the DNA is TGCGCCAGCAGCCGCGGACCTAGCGGGGGGCGGGATGAGCAGTTCTTC. The chain is built from TRBV4-3 and TRBJ2-1; TRBD2 matches at 11 bases. Germline CDR1 reads LGHNA; CDR2 reads YSLEER. CDR3 size: 16 residues. The J segment lost 8 bases and the V segment lost 4 bases, leaving 10 bases of the junction unmatched.

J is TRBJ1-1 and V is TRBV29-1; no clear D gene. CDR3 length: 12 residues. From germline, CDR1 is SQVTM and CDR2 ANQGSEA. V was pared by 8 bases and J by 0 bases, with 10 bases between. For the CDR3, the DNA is TGCAGCCGAAGGGCCATGAACACTGAAGCTTTCTTT. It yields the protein CSRRAMNTEAFF. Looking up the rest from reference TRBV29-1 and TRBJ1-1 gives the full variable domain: SAVISQKPSRDICQRGTSLTIQCQVDSQVTMMFWYRQQPGQSLTLIATANQGSEATYESGFVIDKFPISRPNLTFSTLTVSNMSPEDSSIYLCSRRAMNTEAFFGQGTRLTVV.

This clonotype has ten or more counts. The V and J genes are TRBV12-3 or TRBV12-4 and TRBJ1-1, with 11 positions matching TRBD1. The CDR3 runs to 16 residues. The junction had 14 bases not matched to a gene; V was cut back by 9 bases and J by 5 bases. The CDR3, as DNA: TGTGCCAGTCTCCGGTCGGGGACAGGGGGTCAAACTGAAGCTTTCTTT. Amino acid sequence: CASLRSGTGGQTEAFF.

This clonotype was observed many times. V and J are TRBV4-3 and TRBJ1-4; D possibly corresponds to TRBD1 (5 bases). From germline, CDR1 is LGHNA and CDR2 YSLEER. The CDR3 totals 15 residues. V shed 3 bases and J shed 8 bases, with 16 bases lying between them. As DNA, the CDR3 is TGCGCCAGCAGCCACGAAGACAGACGGGGCGAAAAACTGTTTTTT. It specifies CASSHEDRRGEKLFF.

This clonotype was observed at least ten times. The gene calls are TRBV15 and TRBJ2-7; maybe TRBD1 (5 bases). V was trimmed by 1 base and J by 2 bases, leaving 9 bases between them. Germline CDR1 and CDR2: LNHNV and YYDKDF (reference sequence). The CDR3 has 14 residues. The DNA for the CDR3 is TGTGCCACCAGCAGAGGACAGCCTACCTACGAGCAGTACTTC. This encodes CATSRGQPTYEQYF.

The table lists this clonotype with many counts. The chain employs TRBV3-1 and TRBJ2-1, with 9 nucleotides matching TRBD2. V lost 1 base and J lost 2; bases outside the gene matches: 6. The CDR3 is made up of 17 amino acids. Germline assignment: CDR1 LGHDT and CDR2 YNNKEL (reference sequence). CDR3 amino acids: CASSQAVLAGTYNEQFF. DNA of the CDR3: TGTGCCAGCAGCCAAGCCGTGCTAGCGGGGACCTACAATGAGCAGTTCTTC.

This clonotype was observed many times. This CDR3 is CASRRQEKETQYF. CDR3 DNA sequence: TGTGCCAGCAGAAGACAGGAGAAAGAGACCCAGTACTTC. The chain has TRBV12-3 or TRBV12-4 and TRBJ2-5; possibly TRBD1 for D (6 bases). This CDR3 is 13 amino acids long. Trimming took off 6 bases at V and 3 bases at J, with 11 bases between the two ends.

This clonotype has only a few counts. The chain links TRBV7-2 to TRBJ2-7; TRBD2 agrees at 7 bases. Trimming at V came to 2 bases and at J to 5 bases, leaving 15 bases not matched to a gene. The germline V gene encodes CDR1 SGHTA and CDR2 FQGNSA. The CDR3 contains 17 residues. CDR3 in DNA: TGTGCCAGCAGCTTAAGAAGACTTGGCGGGGGTTCCAACGAGCAGTACTTC. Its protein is CASSLRRLGGGSNEQYF. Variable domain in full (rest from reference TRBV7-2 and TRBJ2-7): GAGVSQSPSNKVTEKGKDVELRCDPISGHTALYWYRQSLGQGLEFLIYFQGNSAPDKSGLPSDRFSAERTGGSVSTLTIQRTQQEDSAVYLCASSLRRLGGGSNEQYFGPGTRLTVT.

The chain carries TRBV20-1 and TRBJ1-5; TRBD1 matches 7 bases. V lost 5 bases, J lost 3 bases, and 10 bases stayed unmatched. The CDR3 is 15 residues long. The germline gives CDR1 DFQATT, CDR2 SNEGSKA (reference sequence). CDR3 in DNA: TGCAGTGCTCGGGCCCGGGACAGAGACAATCAGCCCCAGCATTTT. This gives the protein CSARARDRDNQPQHF.

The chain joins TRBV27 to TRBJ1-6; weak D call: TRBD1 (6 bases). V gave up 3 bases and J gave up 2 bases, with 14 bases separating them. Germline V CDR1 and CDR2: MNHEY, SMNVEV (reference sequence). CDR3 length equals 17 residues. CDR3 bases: TGTGCCAGCAGTTTGAGGGACACCTCAACCTATAATTCACCCCTCCACTTT. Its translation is CASSLRDTSTYNSPLHF.

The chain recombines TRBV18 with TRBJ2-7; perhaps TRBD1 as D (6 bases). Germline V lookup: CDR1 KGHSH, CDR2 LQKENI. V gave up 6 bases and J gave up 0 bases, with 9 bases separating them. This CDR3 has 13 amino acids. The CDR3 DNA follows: TGTGCCAGCTCCCAGGACAGCTCCTACGAGCAGTACTTC. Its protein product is CASSQDSSYEQYF.

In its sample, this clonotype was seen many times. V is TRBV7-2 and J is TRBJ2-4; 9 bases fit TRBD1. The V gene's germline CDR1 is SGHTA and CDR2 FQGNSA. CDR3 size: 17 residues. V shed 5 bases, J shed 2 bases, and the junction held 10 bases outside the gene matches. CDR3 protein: CASSVPGQGPTKNIQYF. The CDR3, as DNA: TGTGCCAGCAGCGTTCCGGGACAGGGACCTACCAAAAACATTCAGTACTTC.

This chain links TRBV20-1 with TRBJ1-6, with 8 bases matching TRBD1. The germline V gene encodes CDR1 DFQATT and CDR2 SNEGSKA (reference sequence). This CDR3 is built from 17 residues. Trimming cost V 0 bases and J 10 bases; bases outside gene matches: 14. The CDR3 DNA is TGCAGTGCTAGAGATCGGCGGACAGGGCCCTACGCGTCACCCCTCCACTTT. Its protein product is CSARDRRTGPYASPLHF.

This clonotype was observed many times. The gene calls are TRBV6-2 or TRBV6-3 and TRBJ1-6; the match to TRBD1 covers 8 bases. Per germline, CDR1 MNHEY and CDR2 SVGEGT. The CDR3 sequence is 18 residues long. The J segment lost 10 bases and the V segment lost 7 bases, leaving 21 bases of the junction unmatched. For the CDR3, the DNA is TGTGCCAGCATCGCGTGGGGCCGCTACGGGACAGGACAATCACCCCTCCACTTT. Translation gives CASIAWGRYGTGQSPLHF.

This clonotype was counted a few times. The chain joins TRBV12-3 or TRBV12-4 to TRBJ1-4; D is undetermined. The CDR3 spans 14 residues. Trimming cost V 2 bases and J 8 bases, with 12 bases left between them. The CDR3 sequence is CASSLIGEPEKLFF. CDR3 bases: TGTGCCAGCAGTTTAATCGGGGAGCCAGAAAAACTGTTTTTT.

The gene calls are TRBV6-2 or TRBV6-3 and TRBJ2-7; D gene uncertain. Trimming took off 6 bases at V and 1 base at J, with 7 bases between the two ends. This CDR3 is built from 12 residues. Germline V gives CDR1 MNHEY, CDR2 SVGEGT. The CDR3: CASSHQSYEQYF. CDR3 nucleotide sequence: TGTGCCAGCAGCCATCAATCCTACGAGCAGTACTTC.

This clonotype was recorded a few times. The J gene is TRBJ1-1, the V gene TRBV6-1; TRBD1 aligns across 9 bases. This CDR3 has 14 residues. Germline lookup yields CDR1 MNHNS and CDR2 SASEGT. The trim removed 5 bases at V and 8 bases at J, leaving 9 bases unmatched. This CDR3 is CASSNGQGRAEAFF. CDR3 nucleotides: TGTGCCAGCAGTAACGGACAGGGGAGAGCCGAAGCTTTCTTT.

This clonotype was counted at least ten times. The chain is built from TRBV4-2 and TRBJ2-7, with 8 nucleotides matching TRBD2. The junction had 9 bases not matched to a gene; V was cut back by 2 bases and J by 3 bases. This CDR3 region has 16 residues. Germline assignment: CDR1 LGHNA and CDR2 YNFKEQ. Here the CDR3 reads CASSQTITSGVYEQYF. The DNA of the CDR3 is TGTGCCAGCAGCCAAACTATTACTAGCGGTGTCTACGAGCAGTACTTC.

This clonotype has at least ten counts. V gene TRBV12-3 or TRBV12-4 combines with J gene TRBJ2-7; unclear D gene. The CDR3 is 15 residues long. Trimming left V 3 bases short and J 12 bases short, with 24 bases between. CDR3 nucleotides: TGTGCCAGCAGTTTCGGGCCGGTTATAGAAAGAAGTGGGTACTTC. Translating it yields CASSFGPVIERSGYF.

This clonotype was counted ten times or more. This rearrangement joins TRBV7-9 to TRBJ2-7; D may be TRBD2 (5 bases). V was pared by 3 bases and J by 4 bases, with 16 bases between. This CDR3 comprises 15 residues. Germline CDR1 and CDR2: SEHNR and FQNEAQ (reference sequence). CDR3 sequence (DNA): TGTGCCAGCAGCTTGGGCCACGGAGGAGAATACGAGCAGTACTTC. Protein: CASSLGHGGEYEQYF.

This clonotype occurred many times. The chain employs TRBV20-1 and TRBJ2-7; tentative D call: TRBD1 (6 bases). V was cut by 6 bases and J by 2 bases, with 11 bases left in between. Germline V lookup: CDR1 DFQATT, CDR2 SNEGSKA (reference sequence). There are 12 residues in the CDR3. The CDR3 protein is CSASDRPYEQYF. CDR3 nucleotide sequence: TGCAGTGCAAGCGACAGGCCCTACGAGCAGTACTTC.